This T cell receptor (beta chain) derives from a study of lymphopenia after photon versus proton radiotherapy (dated by TCRdb to about 2019). Background on the whole study: The study compared the immunological effects of photon versus proton radiation therapy in patients with gastrointestinal tumors who developed high-grade lymphopenia. The goal of the study was to describe how the two radiation modalities differ in their effects on the immune system. The roughly 20 patients in the cohort had gastrointestinal tumors, were treated with either photon or proton therapy, and subsequently developed lymphopenia.

Including the terminal cysteine and phenylalanine, the CDR3 comprises 13 residues. Only the CDR3 region is kept as DNA, spanning 39 bases read in frame from base 1. The junction shows trimming of 4 bases on V and 8 bases on J, plus 11 bases between the germline ends. CDR1 and CDR2 were assigned from the germline V gene as MNHEY and SVGAGI. The paper as a whole reports these results and caveats: The survival association was examined only in patients who died, and the authors described better survival with proton therapy as a possibility, not as a demonstrated result. Across the cohort, among patients who died, a greater drop in TCR diversity after the nadir was inversely correlated with overall survival time. Once the lymphocyte count had reached its nadir, the repertoires of photon-treated patients showed oligoclonal expansion, particularly of CD8+ Temra cells, and this expansion drove the decline in diversity. Proton-treated patients stayed relatively stable during treatment, while photon-treated patients lost naive T cells and TCR diversity and gained effector/memory populations.

Preparation of the library involved the immunoSEQ multiplex PCR assay. T cell repertoires were profiled by deep sequencing of rearranged TCR beta loci, alongside multiparametric flow cytometry. Sourced from immuneACCESS, this table was stored by TCRdb with only in-frame sequences that have V and J called. A share of the clones is absent; for the studies checked, an unresolved V gene accounts for under half, and the remainder has no known explanation. Counted in this sample were 150,000 or so clones; 70% to 90% of them appeared once. Together, the top ten hold around 5% of the sample. A word on this clone: Its antigen is unknown. Per-nucleotide qualities are absent, and no much larger clonotype sits a single base away.

Sequenced here: peripheral blood, sampled from a patient treated with photon-based radiotherapy. This chain joins TRBV6-5 to TRBJ1-4, with the D gene not clear enough to name. This receptor was taken from a man over 45 with gastric cancer. For the CDR3, the sequence is CASSSLTAEKLFF. The base sequence is TGTGCCAGCAGTTCCTTGACTGCCGAAAAACTGTTTTTT.